This is a list of T cell receptor beta chains from one sample in a study of shared clonotypes between healthy human individuals. Repertoires were generated with immunoSEQ multiplex PCR, while TCRdb's copy carries only in-frame clones and drops some. The sample consists of more than 500,000 clones, 85% to 95% of them appearing once. Sequences were obtained from naive CD8+ T cells sorted from blood. The source of these receptors is a woman aged 30 to 39 in good health. Each CDR3 is given with its conserved first and last residue. D genes are given only for firm matches. A row's size may be missing; if present it is once, few, many or a size class.

>TRBJ2-4|NA|NA|TRBV5-1
TGCGCCAGCAGCCACTCTGATCTTCCAAACATTCAGTACTTC
CASSHSDLPNIQYF
>TRBJ1-4|NA|NA|TRBV6-4
TGTGCCAGCATAGCGGCGGGTGTAGGTTTTTTTGAAAAACTGTTTTTT
CASIAAGVGFFEKLFF
>TRBJ2-3|NA|NA|TRBV16
TGTGCCAGCAGCCTGATGGCAGATACGCAGTATTTT
CASSLMADTQYF
>TRBJ1-5|once|NA|TRBV28
TGTGCCAGCAGCCTATGGACGGGGAATCAGCCCCAGCATTTT
CASSLWTGNQPQHF
>TRBJ1-4|NA|TRBD1|TRBV28
TGTGCCAGCAGCGCACAGGGGCTGGCGGCTAATGAAAAACTGTTTTTT
CASSAQGLAANEKLFF
>TRBJ2-7|NA|NA|TRBV6-1
TGTGCCACCCACGAAATGGGGGCCAATGGGGAGCAGTACTTC
CATHEMGANGEQYF
>TRBJ2-2|NA|NA|TRBV6-5
TGTGCCAGCAGCACCTTAGGAGACCTCCGGGAGCTGTTTTTT
CASSTLGDLRELFF
>TRBJ2-7|NA|TRBD1|TRBV9
TGTGCCAGCAGCGTTGGGGGACAGGGATACGAGCAGTACTTC
CASSVGGQGYEQYF
>TRBJ2-3|NA|TRBD2|TRBV5-1
TGCGCCAGCCACCTAGCGGGAGGGCCACGGGATACGCAGTATTTT
CASHLAGGPRDTQYF
>TRBJ2-7|NA|NA|TRBV6-6
TGTGCCAGCAGTTTCCTGACAGGAGGCACCTACGAGCAGTACTTC
CASSFLTGGTYEQYF
>TRBJ2-7|NA|NA|TRBV19
TGTGCCAGTACTAAACTAAATAGCCAAAGGAGCTCCTACGAGCAGTACTTC
CASTKLNSQRSSYEQYF
>TRBJ2-7|once|NA|TRBV7-9
TGTGCCAGCAGCCCCGGGACGGGGACCTACGAGCAGTACTTC
CASSPGTGTYEQYF
>TRBJ1-1|once|NA|TRBV5-1
TGCGCCAGCAGCCCTCGGGAAAACACTGAAGCTTTCTTT
CASSPRENTEAFF
>TRBJ1-5|NA|NA|TRBV6-5
TGTGCCAGCAGGGCGGACAGTAGCAATCAGCCCCAGCATTTT
CASRADSSNQPQHF
>TRBJ1-2|NA|NA|TRBV6-9
TGTGCCAGCAGTGAACAAGGGTTTGGCTACACCTTC
CASSEQGFGYTF
>TRBJ1-1|NA|TRBD1|TRBV19
TGTGCCAGTACCCCGGGACAGGGACCCATGAACACTGAAGCTTTCTTT
CASTPGQGPMNTEAFF
>TRBJ2-7|NA|NA|TRBV9
TGTGCCAGCAGCGGGACGCCTCAGTACGAGCAGTACTTC
CASSGTPQYEQYF
>TRBJ2-7|NA|NA|TRBV27
TGTGCCAGCAGTTACGGCCACAACTACGAGCAGTACTTC
CASSYGHNYEQYF
>TRBJ2-1|NA|TRBD2|TRBV5-1
TGCGCCAGCAGCACCTATAGCGGGAGAGGGGAGAATGAGCAGTTCTTC
CASSTYSGRGENEQFF
>TRBJ1-1|NA|NA|TRBV6-1
TGTGCCAGCACCGGGGGGCCGGAAGCTTTCTTT
CASTGGPEAFF
>TRBJ2-1|NA|TRBD1|TRBV28
TGTGCCAGCAGTTTATCGTGGGGACAGGTCCATGAGCAGTTCTTC
CASSLSWGQVHEQFF
>TRBJ1-5|NA|NA|TRBV28
TGTGCCAGCAGTTTCGGGGGCAATCAGCCCCAGCATTTT
CASSFGGNQPQHF
>TRBJ1-5|few|TRBD1|TRBV10-3
TGTGCCATCAGTGAGACAGGGGGCCCTCAGCCCCAGCATTTT
CAISETGGPQPQHF
>TRBJ2-1|NA|NA|TRBV28
TGTGCCAGCAGTTTGACGGCAGGCACTGAGCAGTTCTTC
CASSLTAGTEQFF
>TRBJ2-7|NA|NA|TRBV19
TGTGCCAGTAGTTCGTGGGACTCATACGAGCAGTACTTC
CASSSWDSYEQYF
>TRBJ2-7|NA|TRBD1|TRBV28
TGTGCCAGCAGTTTGGCGGGACAGGGGCCCTACGAGCAGTACTTC
CASSLAGQGPYEQYF
>TRBJ1-2|once|NA|TRBV7-9
TGTGCCAGCACCCTACAGGGTTTTCATGGCTACACCTTC
CASTLQGFHGYTF
>TRBJ2-7|NA|NA|TRBV6-1
TGTGCCAGCAGCGAAGCCAGGGTCTACGAGCAGTACTTC
CASSEARVYEQYF
>TRBJ2-1|NA|NA|TRBV27
TGTGCCAGCAGTTTACTCGGTCTCTACAATGAGCAGTTCTTC
CASSLLGLYNEQFF
>TRBJ2-2|NA|NA|TRBV6-5
TGTGCCAGCAGGCCATTCCTGGGCACCGGGGAGCTGTTTTTT
CASRPFLGTGELFF
>TRBJ2-7|once|NA|TRBV27
TGTGCCAGCAGTTTCGGGACCGGTTACGAGCAGTACTTC
CASSFGTGYEQYF
>TRBJ2-7|NA|NA|TRBV5-1
TGCGCCAGCAGCTTCAGGGGGGTCGAGTACTCGAGGGGCTACGAGCAGTACTTC
CASSFRGVEYSRGYEQYF
>TRBJ1-2|NA|NA|TRBV7-9
TGTGCCAGCAGCTTTGGGCCAAGGGGCTACACCTTC
CASSFGPRGYTF
>TRBJ1-2|NA|NA|TRBV27
TGTGCCAGCAGTTTCACAGTGGCGTATGGCTACACCTTC
CASSFTVAYGYTF
>TRBJ2-7|NA|TRBD2|TRBV10-1
TGCGCCAGCAGTGAGCTAGCGGCTCCCTACGAGCAGTACTTC
CASSELAAPYEQYF
>TRBJ2-5|NA|NA|TRBV11-2
TGTGCCAGCAGCATTTGGCGCGGGGAAGAGACCCAGTACTTC
CASSIWRGEETQYF
>TRBJ2-7|NA|TRBD1|TRBV11-2
TGTGCCAGCAGCCCCCTGGACAGGGCCTATTACGAGCAGTACTTC
CASSPLDRAYYEQYF
>TRBJ2-1|once|NA|TRBV6-4
TGTGCCAGCAGTCCTGGGGGCGGGCCTGGCAATGAGCAGTTCTTC
CASSPGGGPGNEQFF
>TRBJ2-4|NA|TRBD1|TRBV2
TGTGCCAGCAGGGAAATTAGACAGGGGAAGGACATTCAGTACTTC
CASREIRQGKDIQYF
>TRBJ2-7|NA|TRBD1|TRBV28
TGTGCCAGCAGTACCGGGACAGGGGGCCCCTACGAGCAGTACTTC
CASSTGTGGPYEQYF
>TRBJ2-7|NA|TRBD2|TRBV27
TGTGCCAGCAGTCCAAGCGGGAAATGGACCTACGAGCAGTACTTC
CASSPSGKWTYEQYF
>TRBJ1-1|NA|NA|TRBV7-9
TGTGCCAGCAGCTTACAGAGGGGGGGAATGAACACTGAAGCTTTCTTT
CASSLQRGGMNTEAFF
>TRBJ1-2|NA|TRBD1|TRBV28
TGTGCCAGCAGCAACCGGGACAGGACCTTGGATGGCTACACCTTC
CASSNRDRTLDGYTF
>TRBJ2-7|NA|NA|TRBV5-6
TGTGCCAGCAGCTTGGAGGGGGGTACGAGGGGCTACGAGCAGTACTTC
CASSLEGGTRGYEQYF
>TRBJ2-7|NA|TRBD1|TRBV7-6
TGTGCCAGCAGCTTAGGGGACAGGGGATTAGAGCAGTACTTC
CASSLGDRGLEQYF
>TRBJ2-5|NA|NA|TRBV30
TGTGCCTGGAACTTCCAAGAGACCCAGTACTTC
CAWNFQETQYF
>TRBJ2-3|NA|NA|TRBV4-1
TGCGCCAGCAGCCAAGAAGGGGGAGCGGGGTTCACAGATACGCAGTATTTT
CASSQEGGAGFTDTQYF
>TRBJ2-1|NA|NA|TRBV7-9
TGTGCCAGCAGCTTAGTGGGCGATGAGCAGTTCTTC
CASSLVGDEQFF
>TRBJ2-7|NA|TRBD2|TRBV19
TGTGCCAGTAGTACCGGACTAGCGGCCTTGCGTTACGAGCAGTACTTC
CASSTGLAALRYEQYF
>TRBJ2-2|NA|NA|TRBV19
TGTGCCAGTAGTCCGACACAGAACACCGGGGAGCTGTTTTTT
CASSPTQNTGELFF
>TRBJ2-1|once|TRBD2|TRBV7-9
TGTGCCGGTTACCTAGGGACTAGCGCAGACAATGAGCAGTTCTTC
CAGYLGTSADNEQFF
>TRBJ2-7|NA|TRBD2|TRBV28
TGTGCCAGCAGTTTAACTAGCGGGAGAATCTACGAGCAGTACTTC
CASSLTSGRIYEQYF
>TRBJ2-4|NA|NA|TRBV15
TGTGCCACCAGCAGAGAGGCGTTGGGGCTAGCAGGGGGGTTCGAGTACTTC
CATSREALGLAGGFEYF
>TRBJ2-7|NA|NA|TRBV28
TGTGCCAGCAGTGCCCTGACTAGTGGTCCACACTACGAGCAGTACTTC
CASSALTSGPHYEQYF
>TRBJ2-1|NA|TRBD2|TRBV5-1
TGCGCCAGCAGCGGGGGACTAGCGATCTACAATGAGCAGTTCTTC
CASSGGLAIYNEQFF
>TRBJ1-1|NA|NA|TRBV5-6
TGTGCCAGCAGCTCAATACATGTGAACACTGAAGCTTTCTTT
CASSSIHVNTEAFF
>TRBJ1-5|few|NA|TRBV15
TGTGCCACCAGCAGAGCGGGGTATGGTCAGCCCCAGCATTTT
CATSRAGYGQPQHF